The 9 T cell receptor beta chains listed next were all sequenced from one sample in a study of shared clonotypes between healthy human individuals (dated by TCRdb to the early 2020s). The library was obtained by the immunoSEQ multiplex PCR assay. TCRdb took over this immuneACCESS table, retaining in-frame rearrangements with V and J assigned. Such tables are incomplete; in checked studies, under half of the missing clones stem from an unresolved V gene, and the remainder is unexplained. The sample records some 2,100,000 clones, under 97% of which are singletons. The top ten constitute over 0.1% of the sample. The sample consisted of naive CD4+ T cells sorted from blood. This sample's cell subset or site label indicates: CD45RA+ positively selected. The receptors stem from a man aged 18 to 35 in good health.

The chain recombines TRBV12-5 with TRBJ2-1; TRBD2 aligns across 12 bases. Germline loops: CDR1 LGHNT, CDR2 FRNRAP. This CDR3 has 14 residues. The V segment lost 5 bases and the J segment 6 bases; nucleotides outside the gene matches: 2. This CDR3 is CASGASGGGNEQFF. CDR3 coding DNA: TGTGCTAGTGGTGCTAGCGGGGGGGGCAATGAGCAGTTCTTC.

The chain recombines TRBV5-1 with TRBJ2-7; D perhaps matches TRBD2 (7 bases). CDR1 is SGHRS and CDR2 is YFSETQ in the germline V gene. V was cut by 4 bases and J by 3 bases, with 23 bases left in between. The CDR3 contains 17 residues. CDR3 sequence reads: CASSPEVGGLSGYEQYF. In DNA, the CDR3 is TGCGCCAGCAGCCCCGAGGTAGGGGGACTATCCGGCTACGAGCAGTACTTC.

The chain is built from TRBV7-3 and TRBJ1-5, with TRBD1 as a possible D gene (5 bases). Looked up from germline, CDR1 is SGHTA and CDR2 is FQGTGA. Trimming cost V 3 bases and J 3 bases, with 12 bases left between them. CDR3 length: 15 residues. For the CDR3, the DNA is TGTGCCAGCAGCTTTTGGGGGAGGGACAATCAGCCCCAGCATTTT. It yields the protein CASSFWGRDNQPQHF.

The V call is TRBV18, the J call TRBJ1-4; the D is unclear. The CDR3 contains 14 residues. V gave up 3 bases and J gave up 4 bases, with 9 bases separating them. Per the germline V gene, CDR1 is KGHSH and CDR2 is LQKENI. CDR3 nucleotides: TGTGCCAGCTCACCGGACGGCTTTAATGAAAAACTGTTTTTT. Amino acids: CASSPDGFNEKLFF.

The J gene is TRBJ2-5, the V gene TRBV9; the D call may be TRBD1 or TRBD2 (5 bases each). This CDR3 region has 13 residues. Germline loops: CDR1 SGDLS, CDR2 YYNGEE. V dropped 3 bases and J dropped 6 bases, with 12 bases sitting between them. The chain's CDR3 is CASSEGTLKTQYF. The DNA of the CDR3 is TGTGCCAGCAGCGAGGGGACCTTAAAGACCCAGTACTTC.

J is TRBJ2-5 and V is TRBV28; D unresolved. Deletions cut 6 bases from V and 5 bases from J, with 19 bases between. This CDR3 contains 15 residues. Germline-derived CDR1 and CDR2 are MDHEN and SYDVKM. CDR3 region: CASRARALLTETQYF. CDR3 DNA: TGTGCCAGCAGGGCTCGGGCCTTACTTACGGAGACCCAGTACTTC.

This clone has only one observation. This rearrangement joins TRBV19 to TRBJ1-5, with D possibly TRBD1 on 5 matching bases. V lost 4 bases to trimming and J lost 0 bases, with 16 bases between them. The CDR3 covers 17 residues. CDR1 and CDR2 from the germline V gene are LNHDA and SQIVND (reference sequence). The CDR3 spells CASSTWDGGYSNQPQHF. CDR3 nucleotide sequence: TGTGCCAGTAGTACCTGGGACGGCGGGTATAGCAATCAGCCCCAGCATTTT.

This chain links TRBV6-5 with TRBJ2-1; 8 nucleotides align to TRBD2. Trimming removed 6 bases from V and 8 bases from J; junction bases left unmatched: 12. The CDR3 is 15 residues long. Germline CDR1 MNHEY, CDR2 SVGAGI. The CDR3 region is CASRRSSGSFDEQFF. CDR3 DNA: TGTGCCAGCAGACGCTCGAGCGGGAGTTTCGATGAGCAGTTCTTC.

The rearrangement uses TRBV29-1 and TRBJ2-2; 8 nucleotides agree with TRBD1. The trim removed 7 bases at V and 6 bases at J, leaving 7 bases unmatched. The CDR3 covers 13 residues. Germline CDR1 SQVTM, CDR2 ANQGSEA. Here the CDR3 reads CSAEDRDSGELFF. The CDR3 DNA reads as TGCAGCGCCGAGGACAGGGATTCCGGGGAGCTGTTTTTT.